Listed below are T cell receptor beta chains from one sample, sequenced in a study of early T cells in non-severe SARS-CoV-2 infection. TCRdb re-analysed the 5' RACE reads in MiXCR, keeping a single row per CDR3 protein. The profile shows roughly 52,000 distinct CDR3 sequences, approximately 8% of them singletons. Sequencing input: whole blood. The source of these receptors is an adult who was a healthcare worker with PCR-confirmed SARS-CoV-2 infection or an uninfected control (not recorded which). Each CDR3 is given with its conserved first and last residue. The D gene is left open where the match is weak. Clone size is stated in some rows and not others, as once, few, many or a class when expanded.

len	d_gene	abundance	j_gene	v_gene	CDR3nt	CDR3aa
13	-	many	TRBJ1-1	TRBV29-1	TGCAGCGCTGTGACAGGTACGAACACTGAAGCTTTCTTT	CSAVTGTNTEAFF
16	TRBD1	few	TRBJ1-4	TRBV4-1	TGCGCCAGCAGCCAAGATGAGGGACAGGCGGATAAAAAACTGTTTTTT	CASSQDEGQADKKLFF
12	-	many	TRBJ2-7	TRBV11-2	TGTGCCAGCAGCTGGACGGGGAACGAGCAGTACTTC	CASSWTGNEQYF
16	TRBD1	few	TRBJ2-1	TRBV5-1	TGCGCCAGCAGCTTCCTACAGGGGCTACCCTACAATGAGCAGTTCTTC	CASSFLQGLPYNEQFF
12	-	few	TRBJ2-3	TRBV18	TGTGCCAGCCGCCAGGGTCTAGATACGCAGTATTTT	CASRQGLDTQYF
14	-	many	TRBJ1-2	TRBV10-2	TGCGCCAGCAGTGAGTCTCGGCGGAACTATGGCTACACCTTC	CASSESRRNYGYTF
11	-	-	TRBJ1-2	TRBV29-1	TGCAGCGTTGACAGGGGCTATGGCTACACCTTC	CSVDRGYGYTF
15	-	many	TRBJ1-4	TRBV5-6	TGTGCCAGCAGCTTGTTCGGGGGGCCGGGTGAAAAACTGTTTTTT	CASSLFGGPGEKLFF
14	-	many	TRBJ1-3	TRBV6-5	TGTGCCAGCAGCCCGGCCGGGGAGAGAAACACCATATATTTT	CASSPAGERNTIYF
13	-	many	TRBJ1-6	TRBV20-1	TGCAGTGCTAGTGAAAGGGATAATTCACCCCTCCACTTT	CSASERDNSPLHF